What follows describes a single T cell receptor beta chain. The CDR3 contains 13 residues. Trimming shortened V by 6 bases and J by 2 bases, and 9 bases separated the two germline ends. Per germline, CDR1 SGHTA and CDR2 FQGTGA. Single viable CD3+CD4+CD8-CD45RO+ cells were sorted as the memory CD4+ T cells. Method: immunoSEQ multiplex PCR; TCRdb's copy keeps in-frame clones and lacks some. The table lists approximately 46,000 clones, around four fifths of them singletons. The sample originates from a study of memory CD4+ T cells and cytomegalovirus serostatus. This receptor was taken from an adult in good health and CMV-seronegative. Material: memory CD4+ T cells from blood. The V gene is TRBV7-3, the J gene TRBJ2-3; perhaps TRBD2 as D (6 bases). The CDR3, as DNA: TGTGCCAGCAGTCTGGACTACACAGATACGCAGTATTTT. Translation: CASSLDYTDTQYF.